The 28 T cell receptor beta chains below all came from one sample that was sequenced in a study of cytomegalovirus exposure and HLA in healthy donors. Primers: 60 Vbeta forward and 13 Jbeta reverse. Sequencing used immunoSEQ multiplex PCR; TCRdb keeps in-frame clones, though not all of them. The repertoire shows fewer than 250,000 clones; the top ten hold roughly 0.98%. The sequenced material came from PBMCs. Source of these receptors: a woman aged 25 to 39 in good health and CMV-seropositive.

Written as DNA, the CDR3 is TGTGCCAGCAGCGTAGACAGTTACACAGATACGCAGTATTTT. Protein sequence: CASSVDSYTDTQYF. V gene TRBV9 combines with J gene TRBJ2-3; D is undetermined. The length of the CDR3 is 14 residues. Germline CDR1 SGDLS, CDR2 YYNGEE. V was pared by 0 bases and J by 2 bases, with 7 bases between.

V gene TRBV6-1 combines with J gene TRBJ2-2; TRBD2 agrees at 12 bases. CDR1 and CDR2 (germline): MNHNS, SASEGT. The CDR3 has 15 residues. With V trimmed by 4 bases and J by 3 bases, 0 bases remained unmatched. The CDR3 sequence: CASSGLAGDTGELFF. The DNA for the CDR3 is TGTGCCAGCAGTGGACTAGCGGGAGACACCGGGGAGCTGTTTTTT.

This rearrangement joins TRBV6-5 to TRBJ1-2, with D maybe TRBD1 (5 bases). Trimming removed 8 bases from V and 4 bases from J, with 11 bases in between. Germline CDR1 reads MNHEY; CDR2 reads SVGAGI. This CDR3 comprises 12 residues. The CDR3 DNA reads as TGTGCCAGCGGCGACAGAGCCTATGGCTACACCTTC. Encoded protein: CASGDRAYGYTF.

This chain connects TRBV6-5 to TRBJ1-2; D unclear. Germline CDR1 reads MNHEY; CDR2 reads SVGAGI. The CDR3 has 14 residues. V gave up 6 bases and J gave up 4 bases, with 15 bases separating them. The CDR3 reads CASSPQRGFYGYTF. Here the CDR3 DNA reads TGTGCCAGCAGCCCCCAGCGGGGATTCTATGGCTACACCTTC.

This chain links TRBV5-1 with TRBJ1-4; D not certain. The CDR3 has 14 residues. The V end was cut by 3 bases, the J end by 1 base, with 7 bases between. Germline V gives CDR1 SGHRS, CDR2 YFSETQ. The CDR3 DNA reads TGCGCCAGCAGCTCAGGCAGAACTAATGAAAAACTGTTTTTT. It specifies CASSSGRTNEKLFF.

The chain combines TRBV6-5 with TRBJ1-1; D remains unclear. CDR3 length: 14 residues. CDR1 and CDR2 from the germline V gene are MNHEY and SVGAGI. The V and J ends lost 10 bases and 0 bases respectively, with 15 bases between them. The CDR3 bases are TGTGCCACCTCATGGCACAGACTGAACACTGAAGCTTTCTTT. It specifies CATSWHRLNTEAFF.

The chain links TRBV6-5 to TRBJ2-7; a weak D match, TRBD2 (6 bases). Deletions cut 8 bases from V and 5 bases from J, with 16 bases between. The CDR3 extends over 13 amino acids. CDR1 is MNHEY, CDR2 SVGAGI, per germline. In nucleotides, the CDR3 is TGTGCCAGCCCTCGGGCAGGAGGGGACGAGCAGTACTTC. As protein: CASPRAGGDEQYF.

This chain links TRBV11-2 with TRBJ1-2, with D uncertain. The germline gives CDR1 SGHAT, CDR2 FQNNGV. Trimming took 4 bases from V and 3 from J, leaving 18 bases between them. This CDR3 is built from 16 residues. CDR3 region: CASSSYRPSGDYGYTF. DNA of the CDR3: TGTGCCAGCAGCTCATATAGGCCCAGCGGGGACTATGGCTACACCTTC.

The chain recombines TRBV7-9 with TRBJ2-7; TRBD2 might be the D (6 bases). The CDR3 has 13 residues. Germline V gives CDR1 SEHNR, CDR2 FQNEAQ (reference sequence). V lost 7 bases and J 0 bases, leaving 10 bases between the germline ends. This CDR3 reads CASTRGSSYEQYF. CDR3 DNA sequence: TGTGCCAGCACCCGGGGGAGCTCCTACGAGCAGTACTTC.

This chain uses TRBV7-6 with TRBJ2-1; 8 bases line up with TRBD2. Germline V CDR1 and CDR2: SGHVS, FNYEAQ. The CDR3 runs to 17 residues. V shed 2 bases and J 5 bases; nucleotides not matched to a gene: 11. CDR3 in amino acids: CASSLNVHSGRNNEQFF. Here the CDR3 DNA reads TGTGCCAGCAGCTTAAACGTACACAGCGGGAGAAACAATGAGCAGTTCTTC.

The rearrangement links TRBV29-1 to TRBJ2-1; 9 bases map to TRBD2. Germline CDR1 and CDR2: SQVTM and ANQGSEA. J gave up 0 bases and V 7 bases, and 4 bases lay outside the gene matches. CDR3 length: 14 residues. The CDR3 DNA is TGCAGCGGGACTAGCGTAACCTCCTACAATGAGCAGTTCTTC. Protein: CSGTSVTSYNEQFF.

The V call is TRBV7-2, the J call TRBJ1-2; a weak D match, TRBD1 (5 bases). CDR3 length: 14 amino acids. Looked up from germline, CDR1 is SGHTA and CDR2 is FQGNSA. Between the trimmed V and J ends, which lost 7 bases and 4 bases, there was a span of 16 bases. The CDR3 here is CASIYHGGGYGYTF. The DNA of the CDR3 is TGTGCCAGCATATACCACGGGGGTGGCTATGGCTACACCTTC.

This chain links TRBV6-6 with TRBJ2-7; 7 nucleotides line up with TRBD2. This CDR3 contains 14 residues. Germline lookup yields CDR1 MNHNY and CDR2 SVGAGI (reference sequence). The V gene end was trimmed by 10 bases and the J gene end by 4 bases; junction bases not matched to a gene: 13. The CDR3 protein is CATRYRGGGYEQYF. DNA of the CDR3: TGTGCCACCCGATACCGCGGGGGAGGGTACGAGCAGTACTTC.

This chain connects TRBV27 to TRBJ2-5, with D tentatively TRBD1 (6 bases). Trimming removed 5 bases from V and 2 bases from J, with 15 bases in between. Looked up from germline, CDR1 is MNHEY and CDR2 is SMNVEV (reference sequence). CDR3 length equals 15 residues. The CDR3 DNA follows: TGTGCCAGCAGTCGCCGGACAGCAGTGCAAGAGACCCAGTACTTC. It yields the protein CASSRRTAVQETQYF.

The rearrangement uses TRBV9 and TRBJ2-3; 7 nucleotides agree with TRBD2. The CDR3 covers 16 residues. CDR1 is SGDLS, CDR2 YYNGEE, per germline. V dropped 2 bases and J dropped 2; count of bases not matched to a gene: 8. Here the CDR3 DNA reads TGTGCCAGCAGCGTTCAGCCTGGGACTACCACAGATACGCAGTATTTT. Its protein product is CASSVQPGTTTDTQYF.

V and J are TRBV25-1 and TRBJ1-2; D is perhaps TRBD1 (5 bases). Trimming stripped 6 bases from V and 8 bases from J, with 16 bases between. Germline-derived CDR1 and CDR2 are MGHDK and SYGVNS. CDR3 size: 13 residues. The CDR3 DNA follows: TGTGCCAGCAGAGAAGGGGAGTTACACGGCTACACCTTC. It yields the protein CASREGELHGYTF.

This rearrangement joins TRBV18 to TRBJ1-3; D call uncertain. V was cut by 2 bases and J by 1 base, with 6 bases left in between. CDR1 KGHSH and CDR2 LQKENI come from the germline V gene. The CDR3 has 14 residues. The CDR3 loop reads CASSPTESGNTIYF. CDR3 sequence (DNA): TGTGCCAGCTCACCAACAGAATCTGGAAACACCATATATTTT. The whole variable domain, remainder taken from reference TRBV18 and TRBJ1-3, is NAGVMQNPRHLVRRRGQEARLRCSPMKGHSHVYWYRQLPEEGLKFMVYLQKENIIDESGMPKERFSAEFPKEGPSILRIQQVVRGDSAAYFCASSPTESGNTIYFGEGSWLTVV.

V gene TRBV19 combines with J gene TRBJ1-1; 7 bases align to TRBD1. Looked up from germline, CDR1 is LNHDA and CDR2 is SQIVND (reference sequence). Trimming at V came to 8 bases and at J to 0 bases, leaving 3 bases not matched to a gene. This CDR3 has 13 residues. Here the CDR3 DNA reads TGTGCCAGTGGGGACAGACTGAACACTGAAGCTTTCTTT. This gives the protein CASGDRLNTEAFF.

The V and J genes are TRBV19 and TRBJ2-1; TRBD1 matches at 10 bases. The CDR3 totals 16 residues. Per germline, CDR1 LNHDA and CDR2 SQIVND (reference sequence). J was trimmed by 7 bases and V by 5 bases; bases with no gene match: 11. The CDR3 spells CASSGDRGSRGNEQFF. Here the CDR3 DNA reads TGTGCCAGTAGTGGGGACAGGGGTTCGCGTGGGAATGAGCAGTTCTTC.

The V gene is TRBV28, the J gene TRBJ2-2; D might be TRBD2 (5 bases). The V end lost 5 bases, the J end lost 5 bases, and 9 bases lay between the germline ends. Looked up from germline, CDR1 is MDHEN and CDR2 is SYDVKM. The CDR3 spans 13 residues. This chain's CDR3 is CASSRTGTGELFF. CDR3 DNA sequence: TGTGCCAGCAGTCGGACGGGAACCGGGGAGCTGTTTTTT.

To note about this clone: This same CDR3 is encoded by further DNA sequences in the sample. The rearrangement joins TRBV28 to TRBJ2-7; 9 nucleotides align to TRBD1. V shed 1 base and J 1 base; nucleotides not matched to a gene: 2. Germline CDR1 MDHEN, CDR2 SYDVKM. The CDR3 extends over 15 amino acids. CDR3 DNA sequence: TGTGCCAGCAGTTTATATGGGACAGGGTCCTACGAGCAGTACTTC. Amino acid sequence: CASSLYGTGSYEQYF.

The chain uses TRBV7-9 and TRBJ1-5; the D is unclear. V was shortened by 0 bases and J by 7 bases, with 7 bases between the two germline ends. Germline V CDR1 and CDR2: SEHNR, FQNEAQ (reference sequence). The CDR3 has 13 amino acids. CDR3 in DNA: TGTGCCAGCAGCTTAGCGCTGGCACAGCCCCAGCATTTT. This translates into CASSLALAQPQHF.

The gene calls are TRBV29-1 and TRBJ2-2; TRBD2 matches at 8 bases. CDR3 length: 13 residues. CDR1 is SQVTM and CDR2 is ANQGSEA in the germline V gene. J lost 4 bases, V lost 4 bases, and 2 bases had no gene match. The CDR3 spells CSVGLASTGELFF. The CDR3 DNA sequence: TGCAGCGTTGGACTAGCGAGCACCGGGGAGCTGTTTTTT.

The chain employs TRBV12-5 and TRBJ1-5; TRBD1 aligns across 7 bases. Germline V lookup: CDR1 LGHNT, CDR2 FRNRAP. The CDR3 totals 14 residues. V lost 3 bases, J lost 5 bases, and 4 bases stayed unmatched. Here the CDR3 reads CASGLETGDQPQHF. The CDR3 region has the DNA TGTGCTAGTGGTTTAGAAACAGGGGATCAGCCCCAGCATTTT.

CDR3 sequence (DNA): TGCGCCAGCAGCCCCGTGGACAGGGGGGGACCTACTAATGAAAAACTGTTTTTT. Translating it yields CASSPVDRGGPTNEKLFF. The genes are TRBV4-1 and TRBJ1-4, with 10 bases aligning to TRBD1. From germline, CDR1 is MGHRA and CDR2 YSYEKL. This CDR3 has 18 amino acids. Losses at the gene ends were 4 bases for V and 2 bases for J; bases not matched to a gene: 10.

V gene TRBV4-1 combines with J gene TRBJ1-2; no firm D call. V lost 0 bases and J lost 4, with 15 bases in between. The CDR3 totals 16 residues. Looked up from germline, CDR1 is MGHRA and CDR2 is YSYEKL. The CDR3 DNA follows: TGCGCCAGCAGCCAAGAAAGCGGCGGAACTTTCTATGGCTACACCTTC. Translation gives CASSQESGGTFYGYTF.

The gene calls are TRBV9 and TRBJ2-2; 7 positions agree with TRBD2. The CDR3 runs to 15 residues. Germline V gene lookup returns CDR1 SGDLS and CDR2 YYNGEE. With V trimmed by 0 bases and J by 8 bases, 7 bases remained unmatched. The CDR3 loop reads CASSVEGGSWGELFF. Written as DNA, the CDR3 is TGTGCCAGCAGCGTAGAGGGCGGGAGTTGGGGGGAGCTGTTTTTT.

This rearrangement joins TRBV4-1 to TRBJ1-1; D is undetermined. Germline CDR1 and CDR2: MGHRA and YSYEKL. The CDR3 loop spans 13 amino acids. V gave up 4 bases and J gave up 4 bases, with 10 bases separating them. CDR3 bases: TGCGCCAGCAGCCCCCGCGTGCCCACTGAAGCTTTCTTT. This sequence encodes CASSPRVPTEAFF.